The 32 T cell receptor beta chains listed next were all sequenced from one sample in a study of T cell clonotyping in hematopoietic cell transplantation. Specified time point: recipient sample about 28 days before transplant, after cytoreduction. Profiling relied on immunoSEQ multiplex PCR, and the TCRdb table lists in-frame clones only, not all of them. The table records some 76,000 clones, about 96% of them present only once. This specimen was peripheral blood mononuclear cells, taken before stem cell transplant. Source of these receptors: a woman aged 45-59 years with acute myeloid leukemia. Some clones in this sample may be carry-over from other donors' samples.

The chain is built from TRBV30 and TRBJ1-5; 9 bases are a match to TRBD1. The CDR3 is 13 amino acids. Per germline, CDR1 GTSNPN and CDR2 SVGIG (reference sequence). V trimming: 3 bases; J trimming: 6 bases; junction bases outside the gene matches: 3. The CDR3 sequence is CAWSSDRGQPQHF. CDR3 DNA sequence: TGTGCCTGGAGCTCGGACAGGGGTCAGCCCCAGCATTTT.

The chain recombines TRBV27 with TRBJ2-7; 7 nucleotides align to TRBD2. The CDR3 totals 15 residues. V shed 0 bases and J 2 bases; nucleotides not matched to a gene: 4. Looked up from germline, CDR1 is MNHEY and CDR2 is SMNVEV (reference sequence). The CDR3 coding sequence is TGTGCCAGCAGTTTATCGGGGGGGAAAACCTACGAGCAGTACTTC. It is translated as CASSLSGGKTYEQYF.

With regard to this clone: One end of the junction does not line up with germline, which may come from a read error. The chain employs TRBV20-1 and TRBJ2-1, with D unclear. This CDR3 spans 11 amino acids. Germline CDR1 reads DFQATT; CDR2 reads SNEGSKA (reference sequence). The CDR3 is CSHMAPNGQFF. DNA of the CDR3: TGCAGTCACATGGCCCCCAATGGGCAGTTCTTC.

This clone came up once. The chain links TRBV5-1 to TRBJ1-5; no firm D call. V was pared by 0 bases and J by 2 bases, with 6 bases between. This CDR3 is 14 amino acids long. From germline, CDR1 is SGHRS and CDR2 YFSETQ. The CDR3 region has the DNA TGCGCCAGCAGCTTGGAGGGCCGCAATCAGCCCCAGCATTTT. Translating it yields CASSLEGRNQPQHF. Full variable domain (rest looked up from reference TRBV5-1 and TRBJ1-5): KAGVTQTPRYLIKTRGQQVTLSCSPISGHRSVSWYQQTPGQGLQFLFEYFSETQRNKGNFPGRFSGRQFSNSRSEMNVSTLELGDSALYLCASSLEGRNQPQHFGDGTRLSIL.

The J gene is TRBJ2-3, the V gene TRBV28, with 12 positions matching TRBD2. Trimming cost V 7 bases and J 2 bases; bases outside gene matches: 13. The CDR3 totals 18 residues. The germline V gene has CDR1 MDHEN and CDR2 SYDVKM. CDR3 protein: CASTLSTSGSWLTDTQYF. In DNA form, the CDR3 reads TGTGCCAGCACCCTGTCGACTAGCGGGAGTTGGCTCACAGATACGCAGTATTTT. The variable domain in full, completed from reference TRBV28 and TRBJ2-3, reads DVKVTQSSRYLVKRTGEKVFLECVQDMDHENMFWYRQDPGLGLRLIYFSYDVKMKEKGDIPEGYSVSREKKERFSLILESASTNQTSMYLCASTLSTSGSWLTDTQYFGPGTRLTVL.

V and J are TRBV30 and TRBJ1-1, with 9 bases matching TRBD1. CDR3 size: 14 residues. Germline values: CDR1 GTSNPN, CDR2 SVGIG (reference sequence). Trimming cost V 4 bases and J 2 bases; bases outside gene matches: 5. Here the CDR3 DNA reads TGTGCCTGGAATACGGGACAGGGAAACACTGAAGCTTTCTTT. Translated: CAWNTGQGNTEAFF.

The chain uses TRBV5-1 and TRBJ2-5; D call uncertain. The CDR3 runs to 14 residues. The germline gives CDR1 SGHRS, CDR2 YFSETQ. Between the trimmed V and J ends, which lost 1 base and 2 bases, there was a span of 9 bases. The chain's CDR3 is CASSLQDRQETQYF. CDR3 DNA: TGCGCCAGCAGCTTGCAGGATCGGCAAGAGACCCAGTACTTC.

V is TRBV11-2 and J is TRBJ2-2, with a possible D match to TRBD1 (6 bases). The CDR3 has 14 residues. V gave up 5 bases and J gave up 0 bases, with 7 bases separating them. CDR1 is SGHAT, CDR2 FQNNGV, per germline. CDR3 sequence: CASSKGANTGELFF. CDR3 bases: TGTGCCAGCAGCAAGGGGGCGAACACCGGGGAGCTGTTTTTT.

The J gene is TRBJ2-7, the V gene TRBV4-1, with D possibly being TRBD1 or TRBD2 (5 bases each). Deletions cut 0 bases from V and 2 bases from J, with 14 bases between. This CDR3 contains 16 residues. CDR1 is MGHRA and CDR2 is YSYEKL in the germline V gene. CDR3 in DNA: TGCGCCAGCAGCCAAGAAAGAGGGGCTTATACCTACGAGCAGTACTTC. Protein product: CASSQERGAYTYEQYF.

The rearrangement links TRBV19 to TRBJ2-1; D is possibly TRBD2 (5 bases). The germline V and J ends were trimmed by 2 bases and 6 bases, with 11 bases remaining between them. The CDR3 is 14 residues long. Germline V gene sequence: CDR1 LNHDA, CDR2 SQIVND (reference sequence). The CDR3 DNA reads TGTGCCAGTAGTATAATCAGACGGGGCAATGAGCAGTTCTTC. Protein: CASSIIRRGNEQFF.

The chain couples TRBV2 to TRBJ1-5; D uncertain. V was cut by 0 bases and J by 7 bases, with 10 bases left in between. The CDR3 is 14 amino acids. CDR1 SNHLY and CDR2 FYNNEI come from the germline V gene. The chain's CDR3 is CASSEATGSQPQHF. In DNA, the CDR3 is TGTGCCAGCAGTGAAGCTACGGGGAGCCAGCCCCAGCATTTT. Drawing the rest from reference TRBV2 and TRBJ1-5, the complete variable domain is EPEVTQTPSHQVTQMGQEVILRCVPISNHLYFYWYRQILGQKVEFLVSFYNNEISEKSEIFDDQFSVERPDGSNFTLKIRSTKLEDSAMYFCASSEATGSQPQHFGDGTRLSIL.

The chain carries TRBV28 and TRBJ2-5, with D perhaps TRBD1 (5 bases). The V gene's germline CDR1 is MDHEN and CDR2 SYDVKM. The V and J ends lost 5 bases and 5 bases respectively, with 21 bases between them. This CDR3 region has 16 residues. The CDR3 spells CASSPPFDSMGETQYF. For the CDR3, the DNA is TGTGCCAGCAGTCCCCCATTCGACAGCATGGGGGAGACCCAGTACTTC.

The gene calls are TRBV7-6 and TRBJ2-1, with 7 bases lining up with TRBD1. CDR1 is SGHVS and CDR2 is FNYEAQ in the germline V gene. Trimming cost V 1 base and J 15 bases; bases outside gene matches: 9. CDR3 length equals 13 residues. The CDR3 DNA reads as TGTGCCAGCAGCTTAGAGGAAGACAGGGCTCTGTTCTTC. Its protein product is CASSLEEDRALFF.

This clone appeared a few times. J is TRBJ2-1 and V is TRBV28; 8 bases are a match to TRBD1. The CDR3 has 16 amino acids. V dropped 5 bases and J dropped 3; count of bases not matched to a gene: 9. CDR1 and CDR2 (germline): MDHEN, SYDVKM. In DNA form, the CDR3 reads TGTGCCAGCAGTGCGACCGGGACAGGACTCTACAATGAGCAGTTCTTC. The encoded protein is CASSATGTGLYNEQFF. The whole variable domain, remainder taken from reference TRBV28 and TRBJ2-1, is DVKVTQSSRYLVKRTGEKVFLECVQDMDHENMFWYRQDPGLGLRLIYFSYDVKMKEKGDIPEGYSVSREKKERFSLILESASTNQTSMYLCASSATGTGLYNEQFFGPGTRLTVL.

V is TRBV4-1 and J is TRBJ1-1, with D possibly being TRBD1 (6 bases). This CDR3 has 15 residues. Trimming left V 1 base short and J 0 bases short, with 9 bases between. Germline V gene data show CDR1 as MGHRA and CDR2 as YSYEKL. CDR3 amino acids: CASSQGRGLNTEAFF. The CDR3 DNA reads TGCGCCAGCAGCCAAGGCCGGGGGCTGAACACTGAAGCTTTCTTT.

DNA for the CDR3: TGTGCCAGCCAGAGCGGGGGGGCCCCAGATACGCAGTATTTT. Protein: CASQSGGAPDTQYF. The chain employs TRBV9 and TRBJ2-3, with 10 nucleotides matching TRBD2. J gave up 4 bases and V 7 bases, and 6 bases lay outside the gene matches. Germline V lookup: CDR1 SGDLS, CDR2 YYNGEE. The CDR3 is made up of 14 amino acids.

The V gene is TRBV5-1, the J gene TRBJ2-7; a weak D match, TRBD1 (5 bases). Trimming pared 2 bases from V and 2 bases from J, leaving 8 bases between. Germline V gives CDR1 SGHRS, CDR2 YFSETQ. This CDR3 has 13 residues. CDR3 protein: CASSFDRAYEQYF. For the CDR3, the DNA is TGCGCCAGCAGCTTCGACAGAGCCTACGAGCAGTACTTC.

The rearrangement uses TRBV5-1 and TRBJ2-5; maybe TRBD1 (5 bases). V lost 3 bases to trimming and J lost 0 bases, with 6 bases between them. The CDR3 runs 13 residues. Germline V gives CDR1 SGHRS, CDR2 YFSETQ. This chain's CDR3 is CASSSGHQETQYF. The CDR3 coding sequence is TGCGCCAGCAGCTCAGGGCACCAAGAGACCCAGTACTTC.

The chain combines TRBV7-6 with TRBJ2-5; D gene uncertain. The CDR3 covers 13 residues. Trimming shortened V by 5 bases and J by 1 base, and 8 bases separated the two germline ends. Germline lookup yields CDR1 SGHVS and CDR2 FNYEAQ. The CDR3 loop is CASSQIPQETQYF. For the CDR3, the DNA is TGTGCCAGCAGCCAAATCCCCCAAGAGACCCAGTACTTC.

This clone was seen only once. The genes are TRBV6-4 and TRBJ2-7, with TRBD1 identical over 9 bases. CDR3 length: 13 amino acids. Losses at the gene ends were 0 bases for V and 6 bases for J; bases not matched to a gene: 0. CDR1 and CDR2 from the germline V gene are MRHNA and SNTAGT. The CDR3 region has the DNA TGTGCCAGCAGTGACTCGGACAGGGGCGAGCAGTACTTC. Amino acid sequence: CASSDSDRGEQYF.

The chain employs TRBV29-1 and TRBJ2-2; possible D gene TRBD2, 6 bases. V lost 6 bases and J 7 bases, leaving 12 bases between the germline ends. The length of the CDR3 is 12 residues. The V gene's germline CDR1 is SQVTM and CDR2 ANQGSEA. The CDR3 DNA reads TGCAGCGTCCGGGAGACCGGCGGGGAGCTGTTTTTT. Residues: CSVRETGGELFF.

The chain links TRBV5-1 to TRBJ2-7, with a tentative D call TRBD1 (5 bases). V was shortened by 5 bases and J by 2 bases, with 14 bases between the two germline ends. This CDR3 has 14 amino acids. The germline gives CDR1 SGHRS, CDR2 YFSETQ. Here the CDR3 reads CASRVAGKAYEQYF. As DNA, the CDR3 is TGCGCCAGCAGGGTGGCAGGGAAGGCCTACGAGCAGTACTTC.

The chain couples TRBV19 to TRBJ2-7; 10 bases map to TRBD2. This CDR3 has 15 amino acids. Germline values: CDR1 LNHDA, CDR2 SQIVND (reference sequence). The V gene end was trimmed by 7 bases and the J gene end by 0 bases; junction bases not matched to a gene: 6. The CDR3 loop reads CASMAASGSSYEQYF. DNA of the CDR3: TGTGCCAGTATGGCAGCTAGCGGGAGCTCCTACGAGCAGTACTTC.

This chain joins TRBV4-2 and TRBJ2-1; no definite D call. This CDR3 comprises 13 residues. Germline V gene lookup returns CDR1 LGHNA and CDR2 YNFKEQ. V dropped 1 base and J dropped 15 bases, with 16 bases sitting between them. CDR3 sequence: CASSQGATGIPFF. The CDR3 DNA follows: TGTGCCAGCAGCCAAGGTGCGACTGGGATTCCGTTCTTC.

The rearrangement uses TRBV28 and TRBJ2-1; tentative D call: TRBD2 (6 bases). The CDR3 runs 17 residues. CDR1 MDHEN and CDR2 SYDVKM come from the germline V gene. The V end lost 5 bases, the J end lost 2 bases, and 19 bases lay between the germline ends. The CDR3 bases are TGTGCCAGCAGTCTACGTCGGCGGGGCGAAACCTACAATGAGCAGTTCTTC. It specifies CASSLRRRGETYNEQFF. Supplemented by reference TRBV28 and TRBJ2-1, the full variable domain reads DVKVTQSSRYLVKRTGEKVFLECVQDMDHENMFWYRQDPGLGLRLIYFSYDVKMKEKGDIPEGYSVSREKKERFSLILESASTNQTSMYLCASSLRRRGETYNEQFFGPGTRLTVL.

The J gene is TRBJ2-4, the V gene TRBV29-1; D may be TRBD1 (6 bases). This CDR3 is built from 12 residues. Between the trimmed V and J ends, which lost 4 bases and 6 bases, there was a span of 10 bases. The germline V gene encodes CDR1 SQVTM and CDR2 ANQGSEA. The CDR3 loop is CSVVEDRNIQYF. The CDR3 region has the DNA TGCAGCGTTGTTGAGGACAGAAACATTCAGTACTTC.

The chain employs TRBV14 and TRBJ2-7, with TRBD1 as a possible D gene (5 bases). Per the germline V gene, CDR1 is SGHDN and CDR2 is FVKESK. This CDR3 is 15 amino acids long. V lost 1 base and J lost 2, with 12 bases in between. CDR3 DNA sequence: TGTGCCAGCAGCCAAGGCAGGGTTGGCACCTACGAGCAGTACTTC. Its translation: CASSQGRVGTYEQYF.

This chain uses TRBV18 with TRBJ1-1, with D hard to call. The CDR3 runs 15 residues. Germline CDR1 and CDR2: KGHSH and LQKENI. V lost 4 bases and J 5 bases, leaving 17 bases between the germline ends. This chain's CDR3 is CASSHSGSPETEAFF. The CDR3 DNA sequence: TGTGCCAGCTCACATAGCGGGTCTCCAGAGACTGAAGCTTTCTTT.

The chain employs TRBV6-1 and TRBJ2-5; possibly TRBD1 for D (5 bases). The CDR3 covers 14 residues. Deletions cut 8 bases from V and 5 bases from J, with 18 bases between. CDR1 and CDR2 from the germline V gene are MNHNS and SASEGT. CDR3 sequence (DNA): TGTGCCAGCGACTTCCTCGGACAATACGAGACCCAGTACTTC. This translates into CASDFLGQYETQYF.

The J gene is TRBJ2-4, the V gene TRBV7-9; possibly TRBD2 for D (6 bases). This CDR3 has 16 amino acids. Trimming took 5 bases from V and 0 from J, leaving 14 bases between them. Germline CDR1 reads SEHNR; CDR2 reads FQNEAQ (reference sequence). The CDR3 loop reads CASSPYGSLAKNIQYF. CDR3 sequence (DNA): TGTGCCAGCAGCCCCTACGGGAGTCTAGCCAAAAACATTCAGTACTTC.

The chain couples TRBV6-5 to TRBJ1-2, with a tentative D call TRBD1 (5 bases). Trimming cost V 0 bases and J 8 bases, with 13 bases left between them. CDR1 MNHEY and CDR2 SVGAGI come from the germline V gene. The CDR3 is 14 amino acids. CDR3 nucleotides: TGTGCCAGCAGTTACTCGACACAGGTGGACGGCTACACCTTC. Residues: CASSYSTQVDGYTF.

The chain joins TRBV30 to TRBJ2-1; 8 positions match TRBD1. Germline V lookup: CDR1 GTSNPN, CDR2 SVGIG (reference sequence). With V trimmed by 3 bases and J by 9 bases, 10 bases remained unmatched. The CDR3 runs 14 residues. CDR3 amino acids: CAWSFGQGVGEQFF. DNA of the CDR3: TGTGCCTGGAGCTTTGGACAGGGAGTAGGTGAGCAGTTCTTC.